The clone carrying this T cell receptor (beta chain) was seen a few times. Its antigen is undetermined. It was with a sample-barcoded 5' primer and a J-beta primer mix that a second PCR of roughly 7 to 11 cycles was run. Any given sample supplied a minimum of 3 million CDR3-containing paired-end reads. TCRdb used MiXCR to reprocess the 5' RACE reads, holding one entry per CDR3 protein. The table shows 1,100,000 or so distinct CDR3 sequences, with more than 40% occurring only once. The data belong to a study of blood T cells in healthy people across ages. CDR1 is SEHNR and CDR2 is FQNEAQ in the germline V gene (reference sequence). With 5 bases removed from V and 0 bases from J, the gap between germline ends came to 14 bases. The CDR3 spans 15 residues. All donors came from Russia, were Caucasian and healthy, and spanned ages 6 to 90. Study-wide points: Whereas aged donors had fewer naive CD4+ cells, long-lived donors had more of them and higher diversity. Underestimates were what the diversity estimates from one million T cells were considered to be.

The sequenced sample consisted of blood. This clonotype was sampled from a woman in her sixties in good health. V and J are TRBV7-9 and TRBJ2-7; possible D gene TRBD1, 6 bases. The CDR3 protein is CASSRGTGSSYEQYF. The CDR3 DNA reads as TGTGCCAGCAGCCGTGGAACAGGGAGCTCCTACGAGCAGTACTTC.